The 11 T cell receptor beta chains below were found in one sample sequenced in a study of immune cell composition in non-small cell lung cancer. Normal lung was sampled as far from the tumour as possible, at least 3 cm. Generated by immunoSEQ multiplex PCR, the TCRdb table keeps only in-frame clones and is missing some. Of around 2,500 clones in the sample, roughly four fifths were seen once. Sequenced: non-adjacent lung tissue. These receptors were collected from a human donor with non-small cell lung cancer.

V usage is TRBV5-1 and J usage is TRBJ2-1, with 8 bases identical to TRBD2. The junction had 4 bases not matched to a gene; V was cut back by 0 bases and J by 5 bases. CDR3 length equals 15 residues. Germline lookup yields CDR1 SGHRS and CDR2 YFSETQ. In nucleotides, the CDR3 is TGCGCCAGCAGCTTGGACGGGAGGGGCCACAATGAGCAGTTCTTC. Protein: CASSLDGRGHNEQFF.

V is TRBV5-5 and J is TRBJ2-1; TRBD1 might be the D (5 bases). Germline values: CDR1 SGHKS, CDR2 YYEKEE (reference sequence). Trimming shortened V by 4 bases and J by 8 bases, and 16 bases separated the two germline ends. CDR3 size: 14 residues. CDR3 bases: TGTGCCAGCAGCCTTTTTCAGGGTGTCGATGAGCAGTTCTTC. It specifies CASSLFQGVDEQFF.

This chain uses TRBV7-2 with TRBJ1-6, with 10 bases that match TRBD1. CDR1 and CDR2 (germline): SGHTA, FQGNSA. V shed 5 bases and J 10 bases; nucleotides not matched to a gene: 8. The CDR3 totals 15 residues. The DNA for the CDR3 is TGTGCCAGCAGCGCCCGACAGGGGGCTGGGTCACCCCTCCACTTT. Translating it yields CASSARQGAGSPLHF.

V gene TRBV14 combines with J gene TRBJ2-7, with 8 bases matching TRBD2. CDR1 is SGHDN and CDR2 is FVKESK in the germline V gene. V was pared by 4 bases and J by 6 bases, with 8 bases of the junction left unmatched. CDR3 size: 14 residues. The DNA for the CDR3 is TGTGCCAGCAGCCTCGGGAGGGGGGGTTTCGAGCAGTACTTC. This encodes CASSLGRGGFEQYF.

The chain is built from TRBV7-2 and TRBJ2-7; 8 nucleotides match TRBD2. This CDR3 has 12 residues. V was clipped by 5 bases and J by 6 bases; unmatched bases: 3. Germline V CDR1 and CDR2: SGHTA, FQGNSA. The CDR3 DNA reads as TGTGCCAGCAGCCCGGGGGGGGCCGAGCAGTACTTC. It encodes CASSPGGAEQYF.

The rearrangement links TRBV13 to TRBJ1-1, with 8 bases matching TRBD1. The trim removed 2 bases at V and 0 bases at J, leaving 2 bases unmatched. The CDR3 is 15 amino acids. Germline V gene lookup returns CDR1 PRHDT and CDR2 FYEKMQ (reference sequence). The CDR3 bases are TGTGCCAGCAGCTTACGGGACAGGATGAACACTGAAGCTTTCTTT. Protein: CASSLRDRMNTEAFF.

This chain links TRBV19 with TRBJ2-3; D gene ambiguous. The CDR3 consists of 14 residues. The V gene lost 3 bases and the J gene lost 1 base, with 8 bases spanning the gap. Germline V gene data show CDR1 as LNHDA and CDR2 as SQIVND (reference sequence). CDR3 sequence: CASSIKAGTDTQYF. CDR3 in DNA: TGTGCCAGTAGTATTAAGGCGGGCACAGATACGCAGTATTTT. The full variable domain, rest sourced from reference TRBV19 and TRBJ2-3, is DGGITQSPKYLFRKEGQNVTLSCEQNLNHDAMYWYRQDPGQGLRLIYYSQIVNDFQKGDIAEGYSVSREKKESFPLTVTSAQKNPTAFYLCASSIKAGTDTQYFGPGTRLTVL.

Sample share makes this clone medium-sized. Here the CDR3 reads CASSYSPGGDTEAFF. The DNA for the CDR3 is TGTGCCAGCAGTTACTCTCCGGGGGGGGACACTGAAGCTTTCTTT. V is TRBV6-5 and J is TRBJ1-1; tentative D call: TRBD1 (5 bases). In germline, CDR1 is MNHEY, CDR2 SVGAGI. V was pared by 0 bases and J by 3 bases, with 11 bases between. The CDR3 runs 15 residues.

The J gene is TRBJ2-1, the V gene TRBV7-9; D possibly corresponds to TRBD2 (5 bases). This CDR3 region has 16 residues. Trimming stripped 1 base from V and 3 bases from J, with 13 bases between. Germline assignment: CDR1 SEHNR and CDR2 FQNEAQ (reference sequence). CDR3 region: CASSLEMARDYNEQFF. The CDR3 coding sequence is TGTGCCAGCAGCTTAGAGATGGCTCGGGACTACAATGAGCAGTTCTTC.

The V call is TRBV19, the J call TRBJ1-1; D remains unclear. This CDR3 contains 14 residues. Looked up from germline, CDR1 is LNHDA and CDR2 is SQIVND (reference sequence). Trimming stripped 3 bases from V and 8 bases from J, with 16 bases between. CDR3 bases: TGTGCCAGTAGTATGTTCCCCGCGCCCCCAGAAGCTTTCTTT. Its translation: CASSMFPAPPEAFF.

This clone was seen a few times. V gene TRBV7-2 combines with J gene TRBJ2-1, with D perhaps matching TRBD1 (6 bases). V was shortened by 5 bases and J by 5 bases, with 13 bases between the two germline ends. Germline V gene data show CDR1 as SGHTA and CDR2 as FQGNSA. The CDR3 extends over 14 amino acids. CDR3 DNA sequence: TGTGCCAGCAGCCTAACCAGGGGCAACAATGAGCAGTTCTTC. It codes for CASSLTRGNNEQFF.